A selection of T cell receptor beta chains follows, all from one sample in a study of blood T cell repertoires in COVID-19. Assay used: immunoSEQ multiplex PCR; TCRdb lists only in-frame clones, some missing. The data show 150,000 to 200,000 clones, 80% to 85% seen once. Sequencing was performed on peripheral blood. The receptors shown here come from an older woman with COVID-19, enrolled during active disease. CDR3s include the opening cysteine and the closing phenylalanine or tryptophan. Each record gives: clone size, J gene, CDR3 length, D gene, V gene, CDR3 DNA, CDR3 protein. D genes are given only for firm matches. A row's size may be missing; if present it is once, few, many or a size class.

clone size: .
J gene: TRBJ2-1
CDR3 length: 13
D gene: .
V gene: TRBV7-2
CDR3 DNA: TGTGCCAGCAGCTTAGCGCAGGGCCATGAGCAGTTCTTC
CDR3 protein: CASSLAQGHEQFF

clone size: .
J gene: TRBJ2-1
CDR3 length: 17
D gene: TRBD1
V gene: TRBV28
CDR3 DNA: TGTGCCAGCAGTTTATACTATACAGGGGGTACTTACGGTGAGCAGTTCTTC
CDR3 protein: CASSLYYTGGTYGEQFF

clone size: few
J gene: TRBJ1-3
CDR3 length: 14
D gene: .
V gene: TRBV7-3
CDR3 DNA: TGTGCCAGCAGCTCTCCAGGGCGCGGAAACACCATATATTTT
CDR3 protein: CASSSPGRGNTIYF

clone size: .
J gene: TRBJ2-7
CDR3 length: 12
D gene: .
V gene: TRBV7-6
CDR3 DNA: TGTGCCAGCAGCTCTGACATCTACGAGCAGTACTTC
CDR3 protein: CASSSDIYEQYF

clone size: .
J gene: TRBJ2-1
CDR3 length: 13
D gene: .
V gene: TRBV2
CDR3 DNA: TGTGCCAGCATACAAAACAGGAACAATGAGCAGTTCTTC
CDR3 protein: CASIQNRNNEQFF

clone size: .
J gene: TRBJ2-1
CDR3 length: 14
D gene: .
V gene: TRBV5-1
CDR3 DNA: TGCGCCAGCAGCTTGGAACTAGCTAGAAGTGAGCAGTTCTTC
CDR3 protein: CASSLELARSEQFF

clone size: once
J gene: TRBJ2-5
CDR3 length: 15
D gene: .
V gene: TRBV6-5
CDR3 DNA: TGTGCCAGCAGTTACTCAAAGACAACTCCAGAGACCCAGTACTTC
CDR3 protein: CASSYSKTTPETQYF

clone size: few
J gene: TRBJ1-5
CDR3 length: 14
D gene: .
V gene: TRBV15
CDR3 DNA: TGTGCCACCAGCAGAGGTGGTCAGGCCGAGCCCCAGCATTTT
CDR3 protein: CATSRGGQAEPQHF

clone size: .
J gene: TRBJ2-1
CDR3 length: 15
D gene: TRBD1
V gene: TRBV28
CDR3 DNA: TGTGCCAGCGGGTTATCAGGGGGAACCTACAATGAGCAGTTCTTC
CDR3 protein: CASGLSGGTYNEQFF

clone size: .
J gene: TRBJ1-1
CDR3 length: 11
D gene: .
V gene: TRBV20-1
CDR3 DNA: TGCAGTGCTCAGGGAAACACTGAAGCTTTCTTT
CDR3 protein: CSAQGNTEAFF

clone size: few
J gene: TRBJ1-1
CDR3 length: 13
D gene: .
V gene: TRBV11-3
CDR3 DNA: TGTGCCAGCAGCTTAGACGGTGGGGGCGCAGCTTTCTTT
CDR3 protein: CASSLDGGGAAFF

clone size: once
J gene: TRBJ1-1
CDR3 length: 14
D gene: .
V gene: TRBV7-2
CDR3 DNA: TGTGCCAGCAGCCCTCGGAGGATGAACACTGAAGCTTTCTTT
CDR3 protein: CASSPRRMNTEAFF

clone size: once
J gene: TRBJ2-1
CDR3 length: 16
D gene: .
V gene: TRBV5-6
CDR3 DNA: TGTGCCAGCAGCTATAGACAGCCTCCCTTCTACAATGAGCAGTTCTTC
CDR3 protein: CASSYRQPPFYNEQFF

clone size: .
J gene: TRBJ2-5
CDR3 length: 14
D gene: TRBD1
V gene: TRBV6-5
CDR3 DNA: TGTGCCAGCAGTCGTGGACAGGGGTTAGAGACCCAGTACTTC
CDR3 protein: CASSRGQGLETQYF

clone size: .
J gene: TRBJ1-2
CDR3 length: 12
D gene: TRBD1
V gene: TRBV2
CDR3 DNA: TGTGCCAGCACCCAAACAGGGGTTGGCTACACCTTC
CDR3 protein: CASTQTGVGYTF

clone size: once
J gene: TRBJ2-3
CDR3 length: 16
D gene: TRBD2
V gene: TRBV30
CDR3 DNA: TGTGCCTCCGAATCGCCGGGACTAGCGTCCACAGATACGCAGTATTTT
CDR3 protein: CASESPGLASTDTQYF

clone size: .
J gene: TRBJ1-2
CDR3 length: 14
D gene: .
V gene: TRBV5-6
CDR3 DNA: TGTGCCAGCAGCTTGGAACAGTTTGTTGTAGGCTACACCTTC
CDR3 protein: CASSLEQFVVGYTF

clone size: .
J gene: TRBJ2-7
CDR3 length: 14
D gene: TRBD1
V gene: TRBV7-7
CDR3 DNA: TGTGCTAGCAGCTCCGGGACAGGGGTGCGCGAGCAGTACTTC
CDR3 protein: CASSSGTGVREQYF

clone size: .
J gene: TRBJ1-4
CDR3 length: 15
D gene: TRBD1
V gene: TRBV3-1/TRBV3-2
CDR3 DNA: TGTGCCAGCAGCCAAGGTGGGACAGGGGGAAGGTCTCTGTTTTTT
CDR3 protein: CASSQGGTGGRSLFF

clone size: .
J gene: TRBJ1-1
CDR3 length: 14
D gene: TRBD1
V gene: TRBV5-4
CDR3 DNA: TGTGCCAGCAGCGAGACAGGGTCAAACACTGAAGCTTTCTTT
CDR3 protein: CASSETGSNTEAFF

clone size: .
J gene: TRBJ1-1
CDR3 length: 16
D gene: TRBD1
V gene: TRBV5-6
CDR3 DNA: TGTGCCAGCAGCTTGTACCGCGACAGGGCGAACACTGAAGCTTTCTTT
CDR3 protein: CASSLYRDRANTEAFF

clone size: .
J gene: TRBJ1-5
CDR3 length: 13
D gene: .
V gene: TRBV12-3/TRBV12-4
CDR3 DNA: TGTGCCAGCAGGAGGACAGACAATCAGCCCCAGCATTTT
CDR3 protein: CASRRTDNQPQHF

clone size: .
J gene: TRBJ2-6
CDR3 length: 16
D gene: .
V gene: TRBV5-1
CDR3 DNA: TGCGCCAGCAGCCGCGTTCCCACCTCTGGGGCCAACGTCCTGACTTTC
CDR3 protein: CASSRVPTSGANVLTF

clone size: .
J gene: TRBJ1-1
CDR3 length: 13
D gene: .
V gene: TRBV19
CDR3 DNA: TGTGCCAGTAGTATTCAAATAACCGCGAAAGCTTTCTTT
CDR3 protein: CASSIQITAKAFF

clone size: .
J gene: TRBJ2-7
CDR3 length: 16
D gene: TRBD2
V gene: TRBV28
CDR3 DNA: TGTGCCAGCAGTTCCGCGGCGGGAGGAAGGGGATACGAGCAGTACTTC
CDR3 protein: CASSSAAGGRGYEQYF

clone size: .
J gene: TRBJ1-2
CDR3 length: 15
D gene: TRBD1
V gene: TRBV6-5
CDR3 DNA: TGTGCCAGCAGTTCATCGGGACAGCATACAGCTGGCTACACCTTC
CDR3 protein: CASSSSGQHTAGYTF

clone size: few
J gene: TRBJ1-2
CDR3 length: 14
D gene: TRBD1
V gene: TRBV5-1
CDR3 DNA: TGCGCCAGCAGCCCTACAGGGGGCGACTATGGCTACACCTTC
CDR3 protein: CASSPTGGDYGYTF

clone size: .
J gene: TRBJ1-3
CDR3 length: 17
D gene: .
V gene: TRBV6-2/TRBV6-3
CDR3 DNA: TGTGCCAGCAGTTACAGGGGGGGAGGGCACTCTGGAAACACCATATATTTT
CDR3 protein: CASSYRGGGHSGNTIYF

clone size: .
J gene: TRBJ1-1
CDR3 length: 15
D gene: .
V gene: TRBV6-5
CDR3 DNA: TGTGCCAGCGGGAGGGTCGGGGGGCGGAACACTGAAGCTTTCTTT
CDR3 protein: CASGRVGGRNTEAFF

clone size: .
J gene: TRBJ2-2
CDR3 length: 14
D gene: .
V gene: TRBV30
CDR3 DNA: TGTGCCTGGGAGGTGTTAGCGGAGAGCGGGGAGCTGTTTTTT
CDR3 protein: CAWEVLAESGELFF

clone size: .
J gene: TRBJ1-1
CDR3 length: 14
D gene: TRBD1
V gene: TRBV7-3
CDR3 DNA: TGTGCCAGCAGCTTAACCAGGGACAGCACTGAAGCTTTCTTT
CDR3 protein: CASSLTRDSTEAFF

clone size: .
J gene: TRBJ2-1
CDR3 length: 16
D gene: .
V gene: TRBV3-1/TRBV3-2
CDR3 DNA: TGTGCCAGCACCAAGGCCTTCAGGGGATCCTACAATGAGCAGTTCTTC
CDR3 protein: CASTKAFRGSYNEQFF

clone size: .
J gene: TRBJ1-1
CDR3 length: 15
D gene: TRBD1
V gene: TRBV5-1
CDR3 DNA: TGCGCCAGCAGCCCCCGGACAGGGGGGAACACTGAAGCTTTCTTT
CDR3 protein: CASSPRTGGNTEAFF

clone size: .
J gene: TRBJ1-2
CDR3 length: 15
D gene: .
V gene: TRBV15
CDR3 DNA: TGTGCCACCAGCAGAGTGCTACAGGGTATATATGGCTACACCTTC
CDR3 protein: CATSRVLQGIYGYTF

clone size: .
J gene: TRBJ1-1
CDR3 length: 13
D gene: .
V gene: TRBV12-3/TRBV12-4
CDR3 DNA: TGTGCCAGCAGTTTAATGAAACCGGCTGAAGCTTTCTTT
CDR3 protein: CASSLMKPAEAFF